The sample holds one count of the clone carrying this TCR beta chain. The germline CDR1 and CDR2 sequences are KGHSH and LQKENI. The CDR3 has 13 amino acids. V was pared by 6 bases and J by 9 bases, with 15 bases between. This sample was included in a study of cytomegalovirus exposure and HLA in healthy donors. The PCR contained 60 Vbeta and 13 Jbeta primers. Some clones are missing from TCRdb's copy, which holds only in-frame ones; the method was immunoSEQ multiplex PCR. The sample has approximately 88,000 clones, over 75% seen once; the top ten hold 2% to 2.5%. This sequence joins TRBV18 and TRBJ2-1; a possible D gene is TRBD1 (5 bases). Sequenced: PBMCs. The source is a man younger than 30 in good health and CMV-seronegative. Here the CDR3 reads CASSGPPPGEQFF. The CDR3 nucleotides are TGTGCCAGCTCGGGGCCCCCCCCGGGTGAGCAGTTCTTC.